The clone carrying this TCR beta chain showed up just a few times. The target antigen is unknown. Data came from immunoSEQ multiplex PCR; TCRdb stores just in-frame clones and leaves some out. The repertoire holds some 14,000 clones, with 70% to 85% as singletons. Positive magnetic bead selection separated CD4+ and CD8+ cells, and flow cytometry confirmed purity. V gave up 11 bases and J gave up 5 bases, with 16 bases separating them. CDR1 and CDR2 (germline): SEHNR, FQNEAQ (reference sequence). This CDR3 comprises 13 residues. This specimen belongs to a study of somatic mutations in cytotoxic T cells in rheumatoid arthritis. Study-wide results and limits: Healthy controls showed no age-related rise in CD8+ clonality, whereas rheumatoid arthritis patients did.

The chain links TRBV7-9 to TRBJ2-1; tentatively, D is TRBD1 or TRBD2 (6 bases each). This TCR was sampled from an adult with rheumatoid arthritis. Sequencing was carried out using CD8+ T cells sorted from blood. CDR3 loop: CASRGGGNNEQFF. In nucleotides, the CDR3 is TGTGCCTCGAGAGGAGGGGGAAACAATGAGCAGTTCTTC.